This paragraph reports one T cell receptor beta chain. The CDR3 has 15 residues. Per the germline V gene, CDR1 is MNHEY and CDR2 is SVGAGI. With 0 bases removed from V and 6 bases from J, the gap between germline ends came to 9 bases. The entry originates in a study of blood T cell repertoires in COVID-19. Study-level background: T cells, B-cell-depleted T cells, or PBMCs provided the cDNA or gDNA that served as material.

In the original analysis: Nucleated cell counts were estimated from reference gene primer amplification. The data were produced by immunoSEQ multiplex PCR, yet TCRdb's version contains in-frame clones alone and is incomplete. V and J calls and clone size are copied from that table; D and trimming were computed from the DNA. Of 20,000 to 30,000 clones listed, 75% to 90% are singletons. The sample comprised peripheral blood. The chain carries TRBV6-5 and TRBJ1-6, with D hard to call. The clonotype comes from a human donor in a cohort sampled during active COVID-19. The CDR3 DNA sequence: TGTGCCAGCAGTTACTCGAGGCAGAGTAATTCACCCCTCCACTTT. Residues: CASSYSRQSNSPLHF.